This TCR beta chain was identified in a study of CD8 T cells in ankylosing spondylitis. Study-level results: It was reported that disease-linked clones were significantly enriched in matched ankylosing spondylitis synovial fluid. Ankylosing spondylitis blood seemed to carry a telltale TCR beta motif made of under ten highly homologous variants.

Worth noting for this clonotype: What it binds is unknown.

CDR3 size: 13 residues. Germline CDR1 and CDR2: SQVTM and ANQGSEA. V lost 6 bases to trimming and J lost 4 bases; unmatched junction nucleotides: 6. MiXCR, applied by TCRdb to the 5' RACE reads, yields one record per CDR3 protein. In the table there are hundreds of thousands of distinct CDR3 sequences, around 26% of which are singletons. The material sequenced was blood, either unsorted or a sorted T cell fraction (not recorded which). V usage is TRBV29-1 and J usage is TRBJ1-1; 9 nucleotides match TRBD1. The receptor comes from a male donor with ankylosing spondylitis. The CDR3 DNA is TGCAGCGTATCGGACAGGGGTGGCACTGAAGCTTTCTTT. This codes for CSVSDRGGTEAFF.